These 25 T cell receptor beta chains were sequenced from one sample in a study of neoadjuvant anti-PD-1 for oral cavity cancer. TCRdb's table, derived via immunoSEQ multiplex PCR, lists solely in-frame clones and lacks some. This table holds about 15,000 clones, approximately 67% found once. Sample: PBMCs, taken before nivolumab (anti-PD-1) treatment. These receptors were collected from a person aged 40 to 85 with oral cavity squamous cell carcinoma.

This clone has a handful of counts. The genes are TRBV6-5 and TRBJ1-6; the match to TRBD1 covers 10 bases. The CDR3 is 14 residues long. Germline CDR1 MNHEY, CDR2 SVGAGI. Trimming removed 4 bases from V and 9 bases from J; junction bases left unmatched: 3. In nucleotides, the CDR3 is TGTGCCAGCAGTTCTTGGGACAGGGGTTCACCCCTCCACTTT. Its translation is CASSSWDRGSPLHF.

This clone was observed a handful of times. The chain carries TRBV10-2 and TRBJ1-1, with D possibly matching TRBD1 (5 bases). The V end lost 0 bases, the J end lost 6 bases, and 20 bases lay between the germline ends. CDR3 length: 17 residues. CDR1 WSHSY and CDR2 SAAADI come from the germline V gene. The CDR3 spells CASSESGGRRGEAEAFF. The CDR3 nucleotides read TGCGCCAGCAGTGAGTCTGGGGGACGGCGGGGCGAGGCTGAAGCTTTCTTT.

This clone was observed a few times. V usage is TRBV7-2 and J usage is TRBJ1-1; TRBD1 might be the D (5 bases). Deletions cut 5 bases from V and 4 bases from J, with 14 bases between. Looked up from germline, CDR1 is SGHTA and CDR2 is FQGNSA. The CDR3 contains 14 residues. The DNA for the CDR3 is TGTGCCAGCAGCACCCAGGGCACGGGCACTGAAGCTTTCTTT. It yields the protein CASSTQGTGTEAFF.

The genes are TRBV19 and TRBJ2-4; TRBD1 matches at 12 bases. From germline, CDR1 is LNHDA and CDR2 SQIVND (reference sequence). V lost 5 bases and J lost 1; bases outside the gene matches: 12. The CDR3 runs to 19 residues. CDR3 DNA sequence: TGTGCCAGTAGTTCATCCCGGGACAGGGGGCGCGTCGCCAAAAACATTCAGTACTTC. Its translation: CASSSSRDRGRVAKNIQYF.

The rearrangement links TRBV7-8 to TRBJ2-5; D gene uncertain. Germline V CDR1 and CDR2: SGHVS, FQNEAQ. This CDR3 contains 13 residues. V was pared by 0 bases and J by 5 bases, with 7 bases between. The CDR3 loop reads CASSLAQRETQYF. CDR3 DNA sequence: TGTGCCAGCAGCTTAGCGCAACGGGAGACCCAGTACTTC.

The chain links TRBV6-1 to TRBJ1-2; D gene ambiguous. This CDR3 region has 13 residues. The germline V gene encodes CDR1 MNHNS and CDR2 SASEGT. V shed 8 bases and J shed 6 bases, with 16 bases lying between them. CDR3: CASGFTMTDGYTF. The CDR3 DNA reads as TGTGCCAGCGGATTTACTATGACTGATGGCTACACCTTC.

This chain links TRBV19 with TRBJ1-6; a weak D match, TRBD1 (5 bases). The germline V and J ends were trimmed by 4 bases and 0 bases, with 7 bases remaining between them. This CDR3 has 15 amino acids. Germline V CDR1 and CDR2: LNHDA, SQIVND (reference sequence). The CDR3 DNA follows: TGTGCCAGTAGTAGACAGAGCTCCTATAATTCACCCCTCCACTTT. It translates to CASSRQSSYNSPLHF.

This clone was seen a few times. The chain uses TRBV5-6 and TRBJ1-2; D unclear. CDR1 SGHDT and CDR2 YYEEEE come from the germline V gene. V lost 0 bases, J lost 1 base, and 10 bases lay in between. CDR3 length equals 15 residues. The CDR3 loop is CASSLGQVVNYGYTF. CDR3 DNA: TGTGCCAGCAGCTTGGGGCAGGTAGTTAACTATGGCTACACCTTC.

The chain recombines TRBV28 with TRBJ2-7; unclear D gene. Per the germline V gene, CDR1 is MDHEN and CDR2 is SYDVKM. This CDR3 spans 14 amino acids. Deletions cut 2 bases from V and 0 bases from J, with 8 bases between. The CDR3 nucleotides are TGTGCCAGCAGTTTAAGTGCTAACTCCTACGAGCAGTACTTC. This encodes CASSLSANSYEQYF. The whole variable domain, filled in from reference TRBV28 and TRBJ2-7, reads DVKVTQSSRYLVKRTGEKVFLECVQDMDHENMFWYRQDPGLGLRLIYFSYDVKMKEKGDIPEGYSVSREKKERFSLILESASTNQTSMYLCASSLSANSYEQYFGPGTRLTVT.

V and J are TRBV15 and TRBJ1-4; no definite D call. Germline assignment: CDR1 LNHNV and CDR2 YYDKDF (reference sequence). The V end was cut by 5 bases, the J end by 1 base, with 11 bases between. The CDR3 loop spans 15 amino acids. The CDR3 region is CATSRGGITNEKLFF. The CDR3 DNA follows: TGTGCCACCAGCCGTGGTGGGATAACTAATGAAAAACTGTTTTTT.

J is TRBJ1-6 and V is TRBV29-1, with a tentative D call TRBD1 (5 bases). V was shortened by 5 bases and J by 12 bases, with 17 bases between the two germline ends. Germline-derived CDR1 and CDR2 are SQVTM and ANQGSEA. The CDR3 spans 13 residues. CDR3 bases: TGCAGCGTTTCTGAGGGGAACCGGAGACCCCTCCACTTT. Translated, it gives CSVSEGNRRPLHF. The full variable domain, in which reference TRBV29-1 and TRBJ1-6 provide the parts outside the CDR3, is SAVISQKPSRDICQRGTSLTIQCQVDSQVTMMFWYRQQPGQSLTLIATANQGSEATYESGFVIDKFPISRPNLTFSTLTVSNMSPEDSSIYLCSVSEGNRRPLHFGNGTRLTVT.

CDR3: CASSINYREHGYTF. Here the CDR3 DNA reads TGTGCCAGTAGTATAAATTACAGGGAACATGGCTACACCTTC. The rearrangement links TRBV19 to TRBJ1-2; D possibly corresponds to TRBD1 (6 bases). Germline V gene sequence: CDR1 LNHDA, CDR2 SQIVND (reference sequence). The CDR3 length is 14 residues. V shed 2 bases and J shed 6 bases, with 13 bases lying between them.

V gene TRBV5-4 combines with J gene TRBJ2-6; 10 positions match TRBD2. With 6 bases clipped from V and 1 base from J, the junction kept 4 bases outside the gene matches. Germline V lookup: CDR1 SGHNT, CDR2 YYREEE (reference sequence). The CDR3 spans 16 residues. CDR3 sequence reads: CASTSGSSSGANVLTF. CDR3 in DNA: TGTGCCAGCACTAGCGGGAGCTCATCTGGGGCCAACGTCCTGACTTTC.

This sequence joins TRBV19 and TRBJ1-1; D gene ambiguous. The CDR3 sequence is 13 residues long. Germline CDR1 reads LNHDA; CDR2 reads SQIVND (reference sequence). The V end lost 6 bases, the J end lost 11 bases, and 19 bases lay between the germline ends. The CDR3 is CASRGEATSGAFF. The CDR3 nucleotides are TGTGCCAGTAGGGGAGAGGCAACCTCTGGCGCTTTCTTT.

This clone has only a few counts. The gene calls are TRBV12-5 and TRBJ2-7; D unclear. This CDR3 is 12 amino acids long. V was clipped by 3 bases and J by 3 bases, with 6 bases between them. Germline values: CDR1 LGHNT, CDR2 FRNRAP. CDR3 nucleotide sequence: TGTGCTAGTGGTTTAGACGGCTACGAGCAGTACTTC. Amino acids: CASGLDGYEQYF.

This clone was counted once. As DNA, the CDR3 is TGTGCCAGCAGCTTAGCGGGGGGCGGGGAGCTGTTTTTT. Translated, it gives CASSLAGGGELFF. J is TRBJ2-2 and V is TRBV7-2; possibly TRBD2 for D (6 bases). The V end lost 0 bases, the J end lost 7 bases, and 6 bases lay between the germline ends. Per germline, CDR1 SGHTA and CDR2 FQGNSA. The CDR3 runs 13 residues.

This clone was found a few times. V usage is TRBV2 and J usage is TRBJ2-7; the match to TRBD1 covers 8 bases. The CDR3 is made up of 13 amino acids. After removal of 4 bases from V and 3 bases from J, the junction contained 2 bases not matched to a gene. CDR1 and CDR2 from the germline V gene are SNHLY and FYNNEI. CDR3 protein: CASSVGQGYEQYF. The CDR3, as DNA: TGTGCCAGCAGTGTCGGACAGGGCTACGAGCAGTACTTC.

The chain couples TRBV11-2 to TRBJ2-5, with TRBD2 identical over 9 bases. The CDR3 contains 16 residues. Germline-derived CDR1 and CDR2 are SGHAT and FQNNGV. The V and J ends lost 5 bases and 5 bases, in that order; junction bases with no gene match: 12. Here the CDR3 reads CASSRGGALRKETQYF. The CDR3 region has the DNA TGTGCCAGCAGCCGCGGGGGGGCCCTCCGGAAGGAGACCCAGTACTTC.

V and J are TRBV5-6 and TRBJ2-3; 11 nucleotides match TRBD2. CDR1 SGHDT and CDR2 YYEEEE come from the germline V gene. With V trimmed by 2 bases and J by 8 bases, 10 bases remained unmatched. The CDR3 has 16 residues. CDR3 amino acids: CASSFRGLAAYRTQYF. The CDR3, as DNA: TGTGCCAGCAGCTTCCGGGGACTAGCGGCGTATCGTACGCAGTATTTT.

As DNA, the CDR3 is TGTGCCAGCAGCCTGGCAGGGGGCTATTGGGAGCAGTTCTTC. Translated, it gives CASSLAGGYWEQFF. The chain has TRBV27 and TRBJ2-1; 8 nucleotides align to TRBD1. This CDR3 region has 14 residues. The V gene end was trimmed by 6 bases and the J gene end by 10 bases; junction bases not matched to a gene: 11. The germline gives CDR1 MNHEY, CDR2 SMNVEV (reference sequence).

The chain joins TRBV5-1 to TRBJ1-4; 9 nucleotides line up with TRBD1. Germline values: CDR1 SGHRS, CDR2 YFSETQ. This CDR3 contains 15 residues. V lost 0 bases to trimming and J lost 4 bases; unmatched junction nucleotides: 1. The CDR3 region has the DNA TGCGCCAGCAGCTTGGGGACAGGGGATAATGAAAAACTGTTTTTT. This gives the protein CASSLGTGDNEKLFF.

This sequence joins TRBV7-6 and TRBJ1-3, with D perhaps TRBD1 (5 bases). The V end lost 0 bases, the J end lost 0 bases, and 9 bases lay between the germline ends. CDR1 and CDR2 from the germline V gene are SGHVS and FNYEAQ. There are 16 residues in the CDR3. The CDR3 reads CASSLAPGGSGNTIYF. In DNA, the CDR3 is TGTGCCAGCAGCTTAGCGCCGGGGGGCTCTGGAAACACCATATATTTT.

This rearrangement joins TRBV6-1 to TRBJ1-5; D uncertain. The CDR3 is 13 residues long. Between the trimmed V and J ends, which lost 8 bases and 5 bases, there was a span of 13 bases. The germline gives CDR1 MNHNS, CDR2 SASEGT. This CDR3 is CASGPLTDQPQHF. CDR3 DNA sequence: TGTGCCAGCGGCCCCTTGACGGATCAGCCCCAGCATTTT.

This clone came up once. The rearrangement links TRBV6-1 to TRBJ1-2; 7 positions match TRBD1. CDR1 MNHNS and CDR2 SASEGT come from the germline V gene. V was clipped by 0 bases and J by 5 bases; unmatched bases: 6. The CDR3 has 15 amino acids. The CDR3 coding sequence is TGTGCCAGCAGTGAAGCGGACGACAGGGTTTATGGCTACACCTTC. This codes for CASSEADDRVYGYTF.

This clone was seen a few times. The chain joins TRBV11-2 to TRBJ1-5, with a weak D call TRBD1 (6 bases). The CDR3 totals 15 residues. Germline loops: CDR1 SGHAT, CDR2 FQNNGV. The ends were cut back, 1 base at V and 2 bases at J, with 9 bases in the middle. CDR3 sequence: CASSLVGGGNQPQHF. The CDR3 DNA sequence: TGTGCCAGCAGCTTAGTGGGGGGCGGCAATCAGCCCCAGCATTTT.